This T cell receptor (beta chain) was sequenced during a study of blood T cells in healthy people across ages. The second PCR ran 7 to 11 cycles with a sample-barcoded 5' primer and J-beta primers. TCRdb recomputed calls from the 5' RACE reads with MiXCR, one row per CDR3 protein. This sample has more than 700,000 distinct CDR3 sequences, with 53% found just once. Samples had at least 6.5 million PBMCs isolated from them. Samples each had at least 5 micrograms of total RNA extracted. This CDR3 spans 17 amino acids. Losses at the gene ends were 6 bases for V and 0 bases for J; bases not matched to a gene: 6. Germline CDR1 and CDR2: SEHNR and FQNEAQ (reference sequence).

The chain couples TRBV7-9 to TRBJ2-6, with TRBD1 matching over 9 bases. This clonotype originated in a man older than 75 in good health. Material: blood. CDR3 in amino acids: CASSSQGAASGANVLTF. The CDR3 DNA sequence: TGTGCCAGCAGTTCACAGGGGGCAGCCTCTGGGGCCAACGTCCTGACTTTC. The entire variable domain, with the rest obtained from reference TRBV7-9 and TRBJ2-6, is as follows: DTGVSQNPRHKITKRGQNVTFRCDPISEHNRLYWYRQTLGQGPEFLTYFQNEAQLEKSRLLSDRFSAERPKGSFSTLEIQRTEQGDSAMYLCASSSQGAASGANVLTFGAGSRLTVL.